This entry lists 10 T cell receptor beta chains sequenced from one sample in a study of molecular identifiers for immune sequencing clone quantification. TCRdb reanalysed the PCR reads using MiXCR and keeps one entry per CDR3 protein. The repertoire has a few hundred thousand distinct CDR3 sequences, 25% of them found once; the top ten carry approximately 0.8%. Sequenced input: naive CD8+ T cells from blood, with Jurkat cell RNA spiked in. The subset: FACS-sorted CD8+CD4-CCR7+CD45RA+ naive T cells. These receptors originate from a human donor in good health. Some libraries in this study had Jurkat cell RNA spiked in.

Ten or more counts support this clonotype. This chain links TRBV6-1 with TRBJ2-3, with D unclear. The CDR3 is made up of 17 amino acids. The germline gives CDR1 MNHNS, CDR2 SASEGT. The V end lost 8 bases, the J end lost 0 bases, and 21 bases lay between the germline ends. The DNA for the CDR3 is TGTGCCAGCGGCGCCTTCATAGCTGGCCTTAGCACAGATACGCAGTATTTT. Translation: CASGAFIAGLSTDTQYF.

This clonotype was observed a single time. One end of the junction varies from germline; a read error may be responsible. This sequence joins TRBV11-2 and TRBJ2-5; 13 bases align to TRBD2. The CDR3 sequence is 17 residues long. Germline V gene sequence: CDR1 SGHAT, CDR2 FQNNGV. The CDR3 DNA is TGTGCCAGCAGCAACAGACTAGCGGGGGGTCCCCAAGAGGCCCAGTACTTC. It yields the protein CASSNRLAGGPQEAQYF.

There are a few counts of this clonotype. The rearrangement links TRBV10-3 to TRBJ2-7; a weak D match, TRBD2 (6 bases). The germline V and J ends were trimmed by 4 bases and 2 bases, with 18 bases remaining between them. Germline CDR1 and CDR2: ENHRY and SYGVKD. This CDR3 comprises 16 residues. The CDR3, as DNA: TGTGCCATCAGTGCTCAAAACGGAGGGACCCCCTACGAGCAGTACTTC. It codes for CAISAQNGGTPYEQYF.

This clonotype was detected only once. The V and J genes are TRBV27 and TRBJ2-3, with D maybe TRBD2 (7 bases). Trimming took off 5 bases at V and 5 bases at J, with 20 bases between the two ends. CDR3 length equals 16 residues. From germline, CDR1 is MNHEY and CDR2 SMNVEV (reference sequence). CDR3 in amino acids: CASSPLRGAQGDTQYF. The CDR3 DNA sequence: TGTGCCAGCAGTCCCCTCCGGGGGGCTCAAGGAGATACGCAGTATTTT.

The table lists this clonotype with many counts. This chain connects TRBV7-9 to TRBJ1-1; the D gene is possibly TRBD1 (5 bases). CDR3 length: 14 residues. The V end was cut by 1 base, the J end by 6 bases, with 12 bases between. Germline V gene sequence: CDR1 SEHNR, CDR2 FQNEAQ (reference sequence). The CDR3 spells CASSLGPRDSEAFF. The CDR3 coding sequence is TGTGCCAGCAGCTTAGGGCCCAGGGACTCTGAAGCTTTCTTT.

This clonotype showed up many times. This sequence joins TRBV4-2 and TRBJ2-7; D is possibly TRBD2 (5 bases). The CDR3 totals 16 residues. V lost 0 bases and J lost 3, with 15 bases in between. The V gene's germline CDR1 is LGHNA and CDR2 YNFKEQ. The CDR3 protein is CASSQDRSSPLYEQYF. The CDR3 nucleotides read TGTGCCAGCAGCCAAGATAGGTCTAGCCCACTCTACGAGCAGTACTTC.

This chain connects TRBV12-3 or TRBV12-4 to TRBJ2-1; D possibly matches TRBD1 or TRBD2 (5 bases each). This CDR3 is built from 12 residues. V was trimmed by 5 bases and J by 10 bases, leaving 12 bases between them. The DNA for the CDR3 is TGTGCCAGCAGTGATGACAGCGGCGAGCAGTTCTTC. Its translation: CASSDDSGEQFF.

This clonotype was counted ten times or more. The rearrangement links TRBV11-1 to TRBJ2-7; TRBD2 aligns across 9 bases. CDR1 is SGHAT, CDR2 FQDESV, per germline (reference sequence). Trimming took 3 bases from V and 3 from J; bases not matched to a gene: 9. The CDR3 is made up of 16 amino acids. The chain's CDR3 is CASSFDFSSGNYEQYF. The CDR3 nucleotides are TGTGCCAGCAGCTTTGATTTCTCTAGCGGGAACTACGAGCAGTACTTC.

This clonotype has just a few counts. The V and J genes are TRBV4-3 and TRBJ2-7; 7 bases agree with TRBD2. V trimming: 0 bases; J trimming: 3 bases; junction bases outside the gene matches: 11. This CDR3 is built from 17 residues. Germline-derived CDR1 and CDR2 are LGHNA and YSLEER. The CDR3: CASSQDDQGGAGYEQYF. The CDR3 bases are TGCGCCAGCAGCCAAGATGACCAGGGAGGGGCAGGCTACGAGCAGTACTTC.

The chain combines TRBV7-9 with TRBJ2-5; perhaps TRBD1 as D (6 bases). V shed 7 bases and J shed 2 bases, with 11 bases lying between them. CDR3 size: 13 residues. Germline V gene lookup returns CDR1 SEHNR and CDR2 FQNEAQ (reference sequence). The CDR3 DNA sequence: TGTGCCAGCAACAACAGGGATCAAGAGACCCAGTACTTC. Protein: CASNNRDQETQYF.